This T cell receptor (beta chain) was sequenced for a study of cytomegalovirus exposure and HLA in healthy donors. Study-wide points: In vitro experiments confirmed that three CMV-associated chains were specific for CMV antigens. In a later analysis, specific HLA alleles were associated with 15,000 to 20,000 TCR beta sequences at a 0.05 false discovery rate.

PCR was performed using 60 Vbeta and 13 Jbeta primers. Clones were read by immunoSEQ multiplex PCR, and TCRdb kept only the in-frame ones, dropping some. Among over 150,000 clones listed, roughly four fifths were seen once. Deletions cut 1 base from V and 5 bases from J, with 14 bases between. The CDR3 has 15 residues. Germline-derived CDR1 and CDR2 are MGHRA and YSYEKL. Turning to this clone: No antigen is known for it.

V usage is TRBV4-1 and J usage is TRBJ1-2; maybe TRBD1 (5 bases). The sample taken for sequencing was PBMCs. The TCR comes from a male donor in good health and CMV-seronegative. CDR3 sequence (DNA): TGCGCCAGCAGCCAAGCTCTGGGGCCGAGGTATGGCTACACCTTC. Translated, it gives CASSQALGPRYGYTF.